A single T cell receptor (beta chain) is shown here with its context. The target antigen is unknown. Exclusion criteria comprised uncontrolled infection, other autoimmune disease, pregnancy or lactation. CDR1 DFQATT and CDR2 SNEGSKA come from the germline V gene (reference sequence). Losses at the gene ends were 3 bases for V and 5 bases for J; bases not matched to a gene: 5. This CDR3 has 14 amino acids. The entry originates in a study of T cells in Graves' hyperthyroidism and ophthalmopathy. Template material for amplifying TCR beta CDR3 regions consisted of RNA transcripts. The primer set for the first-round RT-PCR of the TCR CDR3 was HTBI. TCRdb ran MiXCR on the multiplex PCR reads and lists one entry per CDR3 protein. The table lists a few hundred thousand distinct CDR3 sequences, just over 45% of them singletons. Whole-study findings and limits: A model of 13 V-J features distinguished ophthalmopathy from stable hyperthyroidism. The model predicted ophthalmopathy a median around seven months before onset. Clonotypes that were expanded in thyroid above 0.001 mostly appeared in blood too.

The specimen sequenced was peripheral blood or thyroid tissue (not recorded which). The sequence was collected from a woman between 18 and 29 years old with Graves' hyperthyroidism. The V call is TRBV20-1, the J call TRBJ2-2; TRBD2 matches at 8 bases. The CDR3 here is CSASVASGTGELFF. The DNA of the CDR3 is TGCAGTGCTAGTGTGGCTAGCGGGACCGGGGAGCTGTTTTTT.